These T cell receptor beta chains were read from a single sample in a study of cytomegalovirus exposure and HLA in healthy donors. Only in-frame clones appear in the TCRdb table, and some are missing; sequencing was by immunoSEQ multiplex PCR. The table records over 70,000 clones, 76% of them present only once. The sequencing sample was made of PBMCs. All receptors derive from a male donor in good health and CMV-seronegative. Each CDR3 is given with its conserved first and last residue. A D gene is named only where the DNA matches it firmly. The size field is filled for only some rows; it gives once, few, many or a size class.

v_gene	d_gene	abundance	j_gene	CDR3aa	CDR3nt
TRBV5-4	-	-	TRBJ2-2	CASSSGTFNTGELFF	TGTGCCAGCAGCTCCGGGACTTTTAACACCGGGGAGCTGTTTTTT
TRBV5-6	TRBD2	-	TRBJ2-1	CASSLAGLAGYNEQFF	TGTGCCAGCAGCTTGGCCGGACTAGCGGGGTACAATGAGCAGTTCTTC
TRBV6-5	TRBD2	-	TRBJ2-7	CASSYVASGIYEQYF	TGTGCCAGCAGTTACGTAGCTAGCGGCATCTACGAGCAGTACTTC
TRBV15	TRBD1	-	TRBJ1-2	CATSRIFTGVVYGYTF	TGTGCCACCAGCAGAATATTTACAGGGGTCGTCTATGGCTACACCTTC
TRBV4-3	TRBD1	-	TRBJ2-3	CASSLGTGMDTDTQYF	TGCGCCAGCAGCCTAGGGACAGGGATGGACACAGATACGCAGTATTTT
TRBV7-2	TRBD1	-	TRBJ1-3	CASSSGQGANSGNIIYF	TGTGCCAGCAGCTCTGGACAGGGGGCTAATTCTGGAAACATCATATATTTT
TRBV5-1	-	few	TRBJ2-7	CASSRDSQTYEQYF	TGCGCCAGCAGCCGGGACTCCCAGACCTACGAGCAGTACTTC
TRBV9	TRBD2	-	TRBJ2-5	CASSRRGLAEQTQYF	TGTGCCAGCAGCCGAAGGGGACTAGCGGAACAGACCCAGTACTTC
TRBV9	TRBD2	-	TRBJ2-5	CASSVGAGSSGKETQYF	TGTGCCAGCAGCGTGGGGGCAGGGAGTAGCGGGAAGGAGACCCAGTACTTC
TRBV5-4	TRBD1	-	TRBJ1-4	CASSLKGQSNEKLFF	TGTGCCAGCAGCTTGAAGGGACAGTCTAATGAAAAACTGTTTTTT
TRBV4-3	TRBD2	once	TRBJ2-1	CASSLGGASYNEQFF	TGCGCCAGCAGTCTCGGGGGGGCCTCCTACAATGAGCAGTTCTTC
TRBV7-2	-	-	TRBJ1-5	CASSWGHGNQPQHF	TGTGCCAGCAGCTGGGGACACGGCAATCAGCCCCAGCATTTT
TRBV5-6	-	-	TRBJ2-5	CASSLAGWTKETQYF	TGTGCCAGCAGCTTGGCCGGGTGGACTAAGGAGACCCAGTACTTC
TRBV29-1	-	-	TRBJ2-1	CSVEDLKTGGLDEQFF	TGCAGCGTTGAAGATCTGAAGACCGGGGGTCTGGATGAGCAGTTCTTC
TRBV19	-	-	TRBJ1-1	CASSIVRGEAFF	TGTGCCAGTAGTATAGTTAGGGGAGAAGCTTTCTTT
TRBV4-1	TRBD1	-	TRBJ1-4	CASGSRTGGTQDGKLFF	TGCGCCAGCGGATCCCGGACAGGGGGCACACAAGACGGAAAACTGTTTTTT
TRBV27	TRBD1	-	TRBJ1-4	CASSHGQGNEKLFF	TGTGCCAGCAGTCACGGACAGGGTAATGAAAAACTGTTTTTT
TRBV6-6	-	-	TRBJ1-2	CASSSYRSGDYGYTF	TGTGCCAGCAGCTCATATCGTTCGGGGGACTATGGCTACACCTTC
TRBV7-2	TRBD1	-	TRBJ1-2	CASSPWTGGDYGYTF	TGTGCCAGCAGCCCATGGACAGGGGGCGACTATGGCTACACCTTC
TRBV5-4	TRBD2	few	TRBJ2-7	CASSIAAGGPYEQYF	TGTGCCAGCAGCATTGCAGCGGGAGGGCCATACGAGCAGTACTTC
TRBV5-6	-	-	TRBJ1-1	CASSLEGGSRNTEAFF	TGTGCCAGCAGCTTGGAGGGGGGGAGCCGAAACACTGAAGCTTTCTTT
TRBV7-2	-	-	TRBJ2-1	CASSLDAGPPFF	TGTGCCAGCAGCTTAGACGCGGGCCCCCCTTTCTTC
TRBV6-6	TRBD2	-	TRBJ2-7	CASSSAGTSRNKGYF	TGTGCCAGCAGCTCCGCCGGGACTAGTCGAAATAAAGGGTACTTC
TRBV25-1	-	-	TRBJ1-6	CASRGGNSPLHF	TGTGCTTCACGAGGGGGAAATTCACCCCTCCACTTT
TRBV6-5	TRBD1	-	TRBJ1-2	CASTPGQNYGYTF	TGTGCCAGCACTCCGGGACAGAACTATGGCTACACCTTC
TRBV4-3	-	-	TRBJ2-4	CASSPTHEVAKNIQYF	TGCGCCAGCAGCCCCACCCACGAGGTAGCCAAAAACATTCAGTACTTC
TRBV13	-	-	TRBJ1-4	CASRDGANEKLFF	TGTGCCAGCAGGGACGGGGCTAATGAAAAACTGTTTTTT
TRBV19	TRBD1	once	TRBJ2-1	CASSVRQGHNEQFF	TGTGCCAGTAGTGTCCGACAGGGTCACAATGAGCAGTTCTTC
TRBV15	-	few	TRBJ1-5	CATSRDPGTNQPQHF	TGTGCCACCAGCAGAGACCCAGGTACCAATCAGCCCCAGCATTTT
TRBV19	-	-	TRBJ2-7	CASSIYAGRKEQYF	TGTGCCAGTAGTATATATGCGGGGCGCAAGGAGCAGTACTTC
TRBV20-1	-	-	TRBJ2-3	CSADNTDTQYF	TGCAGTGCCGACAACACAGATACGCAGTATTTT
TRBV20-1	-	-	TRBJ2-5	CSASREETQYF	TGCAGTGCTAGCAGGGAAGAGACCCAGTACTTC
TRBV2	TRBD1	-	TRBJ2-7	CAIRGQAPSGEQYF	TGTGCCATTAGGGGGCAGGCCCCTTCGGGCGAGCAGTACTTC
TRBV28	TRBD1	-	TRBJ1-3	CASNRAGTGIVSGNTIYF	TGTGCCAGCAATAGGGCCGGGACAGGGATAGTCTCTGGAAACACCATATATTTT
TRBV6-4	TRBD2	few	TRBJ2-1	CASSDSGLVSYNEQFF	TGTGCCAGCAGTGACTCGGGACTAGTAAGTTACAATGAGCAGTTCTTC
TRBV7-6	TRBD2	-	TRBJ2-2	CASSLAGGLAGTGELFF	TGTGCCAGCAGCTTAGCAGGAGGACTAGCGGGAACCGGGGAGCTGTTTTTT